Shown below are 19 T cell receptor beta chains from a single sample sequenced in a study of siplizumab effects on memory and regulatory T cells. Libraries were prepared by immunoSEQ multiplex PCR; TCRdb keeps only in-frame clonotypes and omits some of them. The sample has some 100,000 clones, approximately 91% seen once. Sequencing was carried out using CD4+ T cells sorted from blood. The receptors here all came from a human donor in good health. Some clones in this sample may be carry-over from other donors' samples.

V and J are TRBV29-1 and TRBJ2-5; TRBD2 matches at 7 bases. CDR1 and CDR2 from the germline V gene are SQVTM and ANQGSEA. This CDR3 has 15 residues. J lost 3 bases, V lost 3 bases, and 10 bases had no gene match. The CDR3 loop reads CSVDLHGRPEETQYF. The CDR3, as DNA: TGCAGCGTTGATCTCCACGGGAGGCCAGAAGAGACCCAGTACTTC.

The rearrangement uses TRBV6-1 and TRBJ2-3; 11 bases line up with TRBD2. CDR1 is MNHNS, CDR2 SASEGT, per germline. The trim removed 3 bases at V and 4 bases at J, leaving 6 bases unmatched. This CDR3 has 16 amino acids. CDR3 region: CASSERVAGGADTQYF. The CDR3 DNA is TGTGCCAGCAGTGAGAGGGTAGCGGGAGGGGCAGATACGCAGTATTTT.

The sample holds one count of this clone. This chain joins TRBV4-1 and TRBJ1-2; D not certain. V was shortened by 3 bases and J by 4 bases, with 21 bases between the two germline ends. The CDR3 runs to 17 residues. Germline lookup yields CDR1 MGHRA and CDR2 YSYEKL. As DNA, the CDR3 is TGCGCCAGCAGCCACCTCATGTTGCAGACAACCGGCTATGGCTACACCTTC. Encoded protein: CASSHLMLQTTGYGYTF.

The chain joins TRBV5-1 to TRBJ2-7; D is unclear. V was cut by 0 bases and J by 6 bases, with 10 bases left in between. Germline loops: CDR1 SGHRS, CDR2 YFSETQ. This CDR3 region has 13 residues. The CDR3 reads CASSLATTSEQYF. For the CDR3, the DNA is TGCGCCAGCAGCTTGGCCACCACCTCCGAGCAGTACTTC. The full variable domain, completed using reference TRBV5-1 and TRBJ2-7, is KAGVTQTPRYLIKTRGQQVTLSCSPISGHRSVSWYQQTPGQGLQFLFEYFSETQRNKGNFPGRFSGRQFSNSRSEMNVSTLELGDSALYLCASSLATTSEQYFGPGTRLTVT.

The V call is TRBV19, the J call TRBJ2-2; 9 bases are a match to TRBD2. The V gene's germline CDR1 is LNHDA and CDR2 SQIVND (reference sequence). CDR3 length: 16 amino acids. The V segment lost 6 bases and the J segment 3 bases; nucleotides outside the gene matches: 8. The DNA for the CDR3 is TGTGCCAGTAGAAGATGGGCGGGAGGGGACACCGGGGAGCTGTTTTTT. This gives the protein CASRRWAGGDTGELFF.

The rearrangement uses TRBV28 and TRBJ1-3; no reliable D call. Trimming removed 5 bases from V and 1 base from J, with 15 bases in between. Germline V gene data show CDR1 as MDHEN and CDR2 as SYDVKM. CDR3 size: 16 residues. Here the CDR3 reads CASSDWTGRSGNTIYF. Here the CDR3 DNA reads TGTGCCAGCAGTGACTGGACCGGGAGATCTGGAAACACCATATATTTT.

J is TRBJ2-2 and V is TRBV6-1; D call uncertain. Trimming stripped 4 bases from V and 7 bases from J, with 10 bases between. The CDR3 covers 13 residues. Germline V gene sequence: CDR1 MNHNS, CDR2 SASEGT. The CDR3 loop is CASSVDGIGELFF. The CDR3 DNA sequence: TGTGCCAGCAGTGTGGATGGCATCGGGGAGCTGTTTTTT.

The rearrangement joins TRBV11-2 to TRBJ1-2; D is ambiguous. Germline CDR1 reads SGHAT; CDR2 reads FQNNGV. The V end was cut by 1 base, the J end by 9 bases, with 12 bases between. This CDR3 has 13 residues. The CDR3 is CASSLAGSPSYTF. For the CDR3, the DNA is TGTGCCAGCAGCTTAGCCGGTAGTCCGAGCTACACCTTC.

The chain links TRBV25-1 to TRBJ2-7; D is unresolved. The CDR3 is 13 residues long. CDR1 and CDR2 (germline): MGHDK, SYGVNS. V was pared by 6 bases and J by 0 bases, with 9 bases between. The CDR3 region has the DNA TGTGCCAGCAGGGGCCTAATCTCCTACGAGCAGTACTTC. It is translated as CASRGLISYEQYF.

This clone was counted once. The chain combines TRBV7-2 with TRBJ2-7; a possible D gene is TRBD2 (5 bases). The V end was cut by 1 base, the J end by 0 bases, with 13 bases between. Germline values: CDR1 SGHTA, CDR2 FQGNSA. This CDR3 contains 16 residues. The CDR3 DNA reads TGTGCCAGCAGCTTAGGCTTAGCGTCGAGCTCCTACGAGCAGTACTTC. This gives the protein CASSLGLASSSYEQYF.

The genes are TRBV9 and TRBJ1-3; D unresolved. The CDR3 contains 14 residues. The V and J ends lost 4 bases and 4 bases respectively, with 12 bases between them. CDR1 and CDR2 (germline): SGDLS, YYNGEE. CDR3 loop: CASSLPGPGNTIYF. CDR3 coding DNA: TGTGCCAGCAGCCTTCCTGGGCCCGGAAACACCATATATTTT. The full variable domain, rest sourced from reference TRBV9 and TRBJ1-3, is DSGVTQTPKHLITATGQRVTLRCSPRSGDLSVYWYQQSLDQGLQFLIQYYNGEERAKGNILERFSAQQFPDLHSELNLSSLELGDSALYFCASSLPGPGNTIYFGEGSWLTVV.

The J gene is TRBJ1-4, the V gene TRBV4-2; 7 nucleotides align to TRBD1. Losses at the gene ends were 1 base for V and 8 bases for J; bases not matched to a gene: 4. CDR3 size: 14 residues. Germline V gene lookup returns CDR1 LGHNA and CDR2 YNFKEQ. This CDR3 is CASSQGLQGEKLFF. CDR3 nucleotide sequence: TGTGCCAGCAGCCAAGGGCTACAGGGGGAAAAACTGTTTTTT.

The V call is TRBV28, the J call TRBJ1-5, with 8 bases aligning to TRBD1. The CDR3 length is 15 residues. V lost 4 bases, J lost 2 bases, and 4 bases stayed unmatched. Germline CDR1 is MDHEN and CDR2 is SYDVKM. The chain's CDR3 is CASSSGGQGNQPQHF. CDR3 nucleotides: TGTGCCAGCAGTTCCGGGGGACAGGGCAATCAGCCCCAGCATTTT.

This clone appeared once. CDR3: CASSPVAGGPAKNIQYF. For the CDR3, the DNA is TGTGCCAGCTCACCAGTAGCGGGAGGACCCGCCAAAAACATTCAGTACTTC. This sequence joins TRBV18 and TRBJ2-4; 10 bases agree with TRBD2. V shed 2 bases, J shed 1 base, and the junction held 5 bases outside the gene matches. From germline, CDR1 is KGHSH and CDR2 LQKENI. This CDR3 contains 17 residues.

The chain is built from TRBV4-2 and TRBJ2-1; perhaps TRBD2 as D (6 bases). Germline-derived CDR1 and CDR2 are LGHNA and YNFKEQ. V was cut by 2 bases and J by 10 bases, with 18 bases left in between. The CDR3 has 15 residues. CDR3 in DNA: TGTGCCAGCAGCCAACCGACCCCCCCCCGGGGGGAGCAGTTCTTC. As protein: CASSQPTPPRGEQFF.

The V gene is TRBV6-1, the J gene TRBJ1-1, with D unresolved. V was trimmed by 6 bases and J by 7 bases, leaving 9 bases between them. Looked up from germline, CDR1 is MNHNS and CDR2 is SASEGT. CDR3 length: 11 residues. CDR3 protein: CASRGPLEAFF. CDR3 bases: TGTGCCAGCAGAGGGCCTCTTGAAGCTTTCTTT.

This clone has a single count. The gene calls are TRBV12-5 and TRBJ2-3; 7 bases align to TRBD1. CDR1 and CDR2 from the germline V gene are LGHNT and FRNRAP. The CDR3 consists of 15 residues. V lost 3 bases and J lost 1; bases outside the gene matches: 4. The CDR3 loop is CASGLGGAGTDTQYF. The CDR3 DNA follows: TGTGCTAGTGGTTTAGGGGGCGCGGGCACAGATACGCAGTATTTT. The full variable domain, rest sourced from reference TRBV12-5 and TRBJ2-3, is DARVTQTPRHKVTEMGQEVTMRCQPILGHNTVFWYRQTMMQGLELLAYFRNRAPLDDSGMPKDRFSAEMPDATLATLKIQPSEPRDSAVYFCASGLGGAGTDTQYFGPGTRLTVL.

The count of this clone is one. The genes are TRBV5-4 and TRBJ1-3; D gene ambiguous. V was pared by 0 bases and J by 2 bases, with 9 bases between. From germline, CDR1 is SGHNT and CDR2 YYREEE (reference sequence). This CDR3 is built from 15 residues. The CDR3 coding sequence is TGTGCCAGCAGCTTGGAAACTTCTACTGGAAACACCATATATTTT. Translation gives CASSLETSTGNTIYF.

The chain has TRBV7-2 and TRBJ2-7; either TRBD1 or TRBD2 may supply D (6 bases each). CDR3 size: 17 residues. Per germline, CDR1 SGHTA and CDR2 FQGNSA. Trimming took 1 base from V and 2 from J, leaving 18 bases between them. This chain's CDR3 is CASSLEGVPAGTYEQYF. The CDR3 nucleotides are TGTGCCAGCAGCTTAGAGGGGGTTCCTGCGGGGACCTACGAGCAGTACTTC.